This is a list of T cell receptor beta chains from one sample in a study of blood T cells in healthy people across ages. TCRdb used MiXCR to reprocess the 5' RACE reads, holding one entry per CDR3 protein. This table has some 640,000 distinct CDR3 sequences, approximately 49% appearing once. The sequencing sample was made of blood. These receptors were taken from an older woman in good health. Each CDR3 is given with its conserved first and last residue. Each record gives: clone size, V gene, CDR3 length, J gene, D gene, CDR3 protein, CDR3 DNA. D genes are given only for firm matches. Clone sizes are given selectively: once, few, many, or a class where the clone is expanded.

size: .
V: TRBV7-2
length: 14
J: TRBJ2-7
D: .
CDR3: CASSLGWVSYEQYF
DNA: TGTGCCAGCAGCTTAGGTTGGGTTAGCTACGAGCAGTACTTC

size: .
V: TRBV7-2
length: 17
J: TRBJ2-7
D: .
CDR3: CASSLVPSELLLNEQYF
DNA: TGTGCCAGCAGCTTAGTCCCTTCGGAGCTGTTACTAAATGAGCAGTACTTC

size: once
V: TRBV9
length: 15
J: TRBJ2-5
D: .
CDR3: CASSDPQRVAETQYF
DNA: TGTGCCAGCAGCGATCCCCAAAGGGTTGCAGAGACCCAGTACTTC

size: .
V: TRBV9
length: 15
J: TRBJ2-1
D: .
CDR3: CASSVGEGGGNEQFF
DNA: TGTGCCAGCAGCGTAGGGGAAGGGGGGGGCAATGAGCAGTTCTTC

size: few
V: TRBV20-1
length: 12
J: TRBJ2-5
D: .
CDR3: CSASGNSQTQYF
DNA: TGCAGTGCTAGCGGGAATAGTCAGACCCAGTACTTC

size: .
V: TRBV5-1
length: 14
J: TRBJ2-5
D: TRBD1
CDR3: CTSSLEGTEETQYF
DNA: TGCACCAGCAGCTTGGAAGGGACAGAAGAGACCCAGTACTTC

size: .
V: TRBV5-5
length: 16
J: TRBJ2-7
D: TRBD2
CDR3: CASSIGLAGGAYEQYF
DNA: TGTGCCAGCAGCATCGGACTAGCGGGAGGCGCCTACGAGCAGTACTTC

size: .
V: TRBV6-5
length: 15
J: TRBJ2-1
D: TRBD1
CDR3: CASSRTGVTYNEQFF
DNA: TGTGCCAGCAGTCGGACAGGTGTAACCTACAATGAGCAGTTCTTC

size: .
V: TRBV4-3
length: 17
J: TRBJ2-3
D: TRBD2
CDR3: CAGSPSQAGETTDTQYF
DNA: TGCGCCGGCAGCCCTTCACAAGCGGGAGAGACCACAGATACGCAGTATTTT

size: few
V: TRBV20-1
length: 14
J: TRBJ2-7
D: .
CDR3: CSAPGGGLVDEQYF
DNA: TGCAGTGCACCAGGGGGAGGGCTTGTGGACGAGCAGTACTTC

size: .
V: TRBV27
length: 12
J: TRBJ1-1
D: TRBD1
CDR3: CASSVTDREAFF
DNA: TGTGCCAGCAGTGTCACGGACAGGGAAGCTTTCTTT

size: few
V: TRBV6-6
length: 12
J: TRBJ1-1
D: .
CDR3: CASTLGNTEAFF
DNA: TGTGCCAGCACCCTCGGGAACACTGAAGCTTTCTTT

size: .
V: TRBV12-3/TRBV12-4
length: 13
J: TRBJ2-1
D: .
CDR3: CASSAQGPLEGFF
DNA: TGTGCCAGCAGTGCCCAGGGTCCCCTAGAGGGGTTCTTC

size: few
V: TRBV7-9
length: 18
J: TRBJ2-5
D: TRBD1
CDR3: CASRRTGQPSTGIHEQYF
DNA: TGTGCCAGCAGAAGGACAGGCCAACCCTCTACGGGGATCCATGAGCAGTACTTC

size: few
V: TRBV6-2/TRBV6-3
length: 13
J: TRBJ2-1
D: TRBD2
CDR3: CASQLAGGPQQFF
DNA: TGTGCCAGCCAACTAGCGGGAGGCCCCCAGCAGTTCTTC

size: .
V: TRBV7-2
length: 17
J: TRBJ2-3
D: TRBD2
CDR3: CASSLELLAGYADTQYF
DNA: TGTGCCAGCAGCTTAGAATTGCTAGCGGGATACGCAGATACGCAGTATTTT

size: few
V: TRBV6-2/TRBV6-3
length: 14
J: TRBJ2-5
D: .
CDR3: CASSSTFSGETQYF
DNA: TGTGCCAGCAGTTCGACCTTTTCGGGAGAGACCCAGTACTTC

size: .
V: TRBV4-1
length: 16
J: TRBJ2-2
D: TRBD2
CDR3: CASSLRTSENTGELFF
DNA: TGCGCCAGCAGCCTGAGGACTAGCGAGAACACCGGGGAGCTGTTTTTT

size: many
V: TRBV7-3
length: 15
J: TRBJ2-1
D: .
CDR3: CASSPGRSSYNEQFF
DNA: TGTGCCAGCAGCCCCGGACGGAGCTCCTACAATGAGCAGTTCTTC

size: few
V: TRBV7-2
length: 15
J: TRBJ2-7
D: TRBD2
CDR3: CASSQTSGRIYEQYF
DNA: TGTGCCAGCAGCCAGACTAGCGGGAGGATCTACGAGCAGTACTTC

size: few
V: TRBV20-1
length: 14
J: TRBJ2-5
D: .
CDR3: CSARVPGLRETQYF
DNA: TGCAGTGCTAGAGTACCCGGGTTGAGAGAGACCCAGTACTTC

size: .
V: TRBV5-1
length: 15
J: TRBJ2-3
D: TRBD2
CDR3: CASSVGSGSTDTQYF
DNA: TGCGCCAGCAGCGTCGGGAGCGGGAGTACAGATACGCAGTATTTT

size: .
V: TRBV6-5
length: 14
J: TRBJ2-4
D: TRBD2
CDR3: CASSSLAGAGIQYF
DNA: TGTGCCAGCAGTTCCTTAGCGGGAGCTGGCATTCAGTACTTC

size: .
V: TRBV9
length: 14
J: TRBJ1-1
D: .
CDR3: CASSVATENTEAFF
DNA: TGTGCCAGCAGCGTAGCAACAGAGAACACTGAAGCTTTCTTT

size: few
V: TRBV6-2/TRBV6-3
length: 15
J: TRBJ2-5
D: TRBD1
CDR3: CASSPYGQGRETQYF
DNA: TGTGCCAGCAGCCCCTACGGACAGGGACGGGAGACCCAGTACTTC

size: .
V: TRBV20-1
length: 11
J: TRBJ2-7
D: TRBD1
CDR3: CSARDRNEQYF
DNA: TGCAGTGCCAGGGACAGGAACGAGCAGTACTTC

size: .
V: TRBV5-5
length: 16
J: TRBJ1-4
D: .
CDR3: CASSLDPSATNEKLFF
DNA: TGTGCCAGCAGCTTGGACCCAAGTGCAACTAATGAAAAACTGTTTTTT

size: .
V: TRBV28
length: 15
J: TRBJ2-2
D: TRBD1
CDR3: CASSPRGQNTGELFF
DNA: TGTGCCAGCAGTCCCAGGGGGCAGAACACCGGGGAGCTGTTTTTT

size: .
V: TRBV27
length: 15
J: TRBJ2-3
D: TRBD1
CDR3: CASSSGQGGTDTQYF
DNA: TGTGCCAGCAGTTCAGGACAGGGAGGAACAGATACGCAGTATTTT